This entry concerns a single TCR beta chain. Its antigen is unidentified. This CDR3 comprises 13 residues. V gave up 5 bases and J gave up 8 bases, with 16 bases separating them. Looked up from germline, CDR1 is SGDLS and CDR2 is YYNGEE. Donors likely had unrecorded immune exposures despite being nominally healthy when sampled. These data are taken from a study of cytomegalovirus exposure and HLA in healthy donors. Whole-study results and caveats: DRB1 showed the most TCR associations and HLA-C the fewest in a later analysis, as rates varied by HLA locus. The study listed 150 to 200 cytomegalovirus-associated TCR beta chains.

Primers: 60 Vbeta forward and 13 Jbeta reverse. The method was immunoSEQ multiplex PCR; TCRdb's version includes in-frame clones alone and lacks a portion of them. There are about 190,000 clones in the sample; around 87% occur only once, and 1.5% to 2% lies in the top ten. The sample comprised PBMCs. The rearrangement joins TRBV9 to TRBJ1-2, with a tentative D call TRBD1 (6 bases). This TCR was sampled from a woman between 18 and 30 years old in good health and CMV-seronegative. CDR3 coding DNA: TGTGCCAGCAGATACAGGGACGAGAACGGCTACACCTTC. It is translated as CASRYRDENGYTF.